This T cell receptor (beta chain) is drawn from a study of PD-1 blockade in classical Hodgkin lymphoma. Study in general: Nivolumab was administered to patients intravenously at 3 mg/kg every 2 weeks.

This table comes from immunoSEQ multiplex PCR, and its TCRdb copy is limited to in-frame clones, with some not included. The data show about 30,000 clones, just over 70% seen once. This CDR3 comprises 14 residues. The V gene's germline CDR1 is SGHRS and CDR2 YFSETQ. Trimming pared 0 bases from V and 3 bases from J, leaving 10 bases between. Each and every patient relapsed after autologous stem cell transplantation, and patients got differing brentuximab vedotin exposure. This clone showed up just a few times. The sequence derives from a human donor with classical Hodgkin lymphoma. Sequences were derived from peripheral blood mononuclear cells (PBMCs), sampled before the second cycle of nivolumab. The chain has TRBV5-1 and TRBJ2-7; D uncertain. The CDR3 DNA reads TGCGCCAGCAGCTTGGACGGCCTGCACTACGAGCAGTACTTC. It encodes CASSLDGLHYEQYF.